This TCR beta chain was captured by sequencing in a study of identical twins. The authors used template switching to add a universal primer site and gave cDNA unique molecular identifiers. One entry per CDR3 protein, called by TCRdb with MiXCR from the 5' RACE reads. The table includes roughly 1,500,000 distinct CDR3 sequences, more than 30% detected once. Trimming pared 5 bases from V and 9 bases from J, leaving 11 bases between. This CDR3 has 12 residues. Germline V gene data show CDR1 as SEHNR and CDR2 as FQNEAQ (reference sequence). The specimen sequenced was cord blood. This receptor was taken from a newborn girl in good health. The chain combines TRBV7-9 with TRBJ2-1; no clear D gene. CDR3 sequence (DNA): TGTGCCAGCAGCCCCCCGAAGAGTGAGCAGTTCTTC. It codes for CASSPPKSEQFF.